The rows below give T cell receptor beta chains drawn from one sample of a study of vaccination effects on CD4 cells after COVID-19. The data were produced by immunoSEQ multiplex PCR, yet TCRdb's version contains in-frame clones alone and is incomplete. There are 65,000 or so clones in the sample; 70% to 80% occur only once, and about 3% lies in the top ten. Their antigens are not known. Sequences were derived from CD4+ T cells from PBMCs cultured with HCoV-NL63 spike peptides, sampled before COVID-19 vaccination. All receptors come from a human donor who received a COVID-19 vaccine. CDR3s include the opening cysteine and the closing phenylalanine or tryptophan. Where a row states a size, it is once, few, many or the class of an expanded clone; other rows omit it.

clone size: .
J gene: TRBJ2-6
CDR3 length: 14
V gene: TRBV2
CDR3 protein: CAGVRSSGANVLTF

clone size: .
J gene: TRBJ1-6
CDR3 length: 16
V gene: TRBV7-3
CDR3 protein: CASSLTGDRDNSPLHF

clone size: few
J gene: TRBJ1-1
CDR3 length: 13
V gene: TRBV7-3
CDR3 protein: CASSFSVNTEAFF

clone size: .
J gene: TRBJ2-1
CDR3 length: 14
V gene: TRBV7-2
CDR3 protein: CASSNPGNYNEQFF

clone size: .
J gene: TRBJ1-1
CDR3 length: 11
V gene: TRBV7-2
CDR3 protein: CASSLTSRAFF

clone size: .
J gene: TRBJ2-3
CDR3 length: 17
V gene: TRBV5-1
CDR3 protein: CASSPGTSGGPADTQYF

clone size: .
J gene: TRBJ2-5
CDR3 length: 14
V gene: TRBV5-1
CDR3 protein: CASSQTGGGETQYF

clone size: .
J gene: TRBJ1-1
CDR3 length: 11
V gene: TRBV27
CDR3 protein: CASTGYTEAFF

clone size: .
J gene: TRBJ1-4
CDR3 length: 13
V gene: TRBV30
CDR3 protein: CAWSVLGGEKLFF

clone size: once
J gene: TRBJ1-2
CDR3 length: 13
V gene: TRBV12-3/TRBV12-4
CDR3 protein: CASSPGTNHGYTF

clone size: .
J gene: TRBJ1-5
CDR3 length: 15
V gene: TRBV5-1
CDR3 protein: CASSLEGNSNQPQHF

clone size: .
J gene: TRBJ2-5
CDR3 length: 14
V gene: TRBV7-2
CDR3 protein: CASSLGGSEQTQYF

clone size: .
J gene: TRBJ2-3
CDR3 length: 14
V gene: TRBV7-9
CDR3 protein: CASSAGWGTDTQYF